This TCR beta chain was recovered during a study of T cells in Graves' hyperthyroidism and ophthalmopathy (dated by TCRdb to 2018 to 2020). Looking at the study overall: Peripheral blood was sampled at the time of initial diagnosis, prior to any treatment. TCR V-J signatures able to tell the groups apart were searched for in a discovery cohort of 90 to 100 patients, of whom 43 had Graves' ophthalmopathy and about 60 had stable Graves' hyperthyroidism. Prospective prediction of ophthalmopathy was tested in an independent validation cohort of fewer than 20 hyperthyroidism patients and 17 patients who later progressed to ophthalmopathy. The approximately 100 discovery patients were randomly split 7:3 into training and test sets. Thyroid tissue and blood T-cell repertoires from about six Graves' hyperthyroidism patients were also compared in the study. After blood sampling, hyperthyroidism patients were treated with methimazole at a starting dose of 30 mg daily, and ophthalmopathy patients were treated with high-dose intravenous methylprednisolone. According to the paper, TCR Vbeta CDR3 sequencing was carried out on some 130 peripheral blood samples, which came from more than 40 ophthalmopathy, around 75 hyperthyroidism and about 17 progressor patients. General conclusions and limits of the study: In validation, progression to ophthalmopathy was predicted by the model with almost 71% sensitivity and around 76% specificity, a median of roughly 6 months before onset. Most expanded thyroid clonotypes (frequency above 0.001) were also detected in blood, a finding suggesting that blood repertoires may reflect thyroid immune responses. A model built on a 13 V-J signature distinguished ophthalmopathy from stable hyperthyroidism, reaching 87.88% sensitivity and around 81% specificity in cross-validation and 80%/75% in testing. No statistical method was used to set the sample size in advance, and investigators knew the group allocation.

Stable Graves' hyperthyroidism was defined as the absence of progression to ophthalmopathy over 18 months of follow-up. The hyperthyroidism patients were between 18 and 65 years old and newly diagnosed, with a disease duration of less than 2 months. Any patient with an uncontrolled infection, another autoimmune disease, pregnancy or lactation was excluded. Diagnoses were established on the basis of clinical symptoms, serum thyroxine and TRAb, thyroid ultrasound, and orbital computed tomography. Ficoll-Paque density gradient centrifugation was used to isolate PBMCs from around 10 ml of fresh peripheral blood. Total RNA was extracted with Trizol reagent, and quality was checked on an Agilent 2100 Bioanalyzer. As encoded in the germline V gene, CDR1 is SGHRS while CDR2 is YFSETQ. V has 3 bases trimmed and J has 7 bases trimmed; junction bases matching no gene number 6. There are 13 amino acids in the CDR3, from cysteine to phenylalanine inclusive. The kept DNA is CDR3 alone, 39 bases in frame from the first base.

This clonotype was seen at least ten times. Its antigen is not yet known. Base qualities are missing; no much larger clone stands one base away. The TCR beta CDR3 regions were amplified from the RNA transcripts. A first-round RT-PCR of the TCR CDR3 used the HTBI primer set with the Qiagen OneStep RT-PCR kit. A second multiplex PCR round built the libraries, followed by size selection and purification. The libraries were sequenced on an Illumina HiSeq2000 using paired-end 100 bp reads. Per the authors' processing: SOAPnuke was used to process the raw data, removing reads that contained adapters or uncalled bases, had a mean Phred below 15, or lacked an exact match to the constant primer or identifier. COPE v1.2.5 was used to merge high-quality paired reads, and clonotypes were defined as unique nucleotide sequences. Clonotypes were aligned to IMGT TRBV, TRBD and TRBJ reference segments using MiTCR v1.1. The analysis was restricted to V-J combinations with a frequency above 0.0001, which together covered about 99% of the repertoires. The TCS score was defined as F50 (clonal expansion) divided by E x V (chaos), with BLOSUM62-based TCRdist calculated between CDR3 peptides within each V-J. Welch's t-statistics and random forest reduced around 550 V-J features to some 14, which were used in a naive Bayes classifier (R e1071). The raw public data were reprocessed by TCRdb itself: fastp quality trimming at Q25, MiXCR clonotype calling, in-frame beta chains only. Records with the same CDR3 protein are collapsed into one entry carrying the most frequent genes and DNA. The V and J calls reflect TCRdb's pipeline rather than the authors' work. The sample data list around 350,000 distinct CDR3 sequences, and roughly an eighth of these were observed just once. Of the sample, 9.2% falls within the top ten clones.

Source material: blood. In this chain, TRBV5-1 is recombined with TRBJ1-1; 7 of the junction bases match TRBD1. The TCR was taken from a woman between 18 and 29 years old with Graves' hyperthyroidism. In nucleotide form, the sequence is TGCGCCAGCAGCTATGGACAGGTGGATGAAGCTTTCTTT. This gives the protein CASSYGQVDEAFF.